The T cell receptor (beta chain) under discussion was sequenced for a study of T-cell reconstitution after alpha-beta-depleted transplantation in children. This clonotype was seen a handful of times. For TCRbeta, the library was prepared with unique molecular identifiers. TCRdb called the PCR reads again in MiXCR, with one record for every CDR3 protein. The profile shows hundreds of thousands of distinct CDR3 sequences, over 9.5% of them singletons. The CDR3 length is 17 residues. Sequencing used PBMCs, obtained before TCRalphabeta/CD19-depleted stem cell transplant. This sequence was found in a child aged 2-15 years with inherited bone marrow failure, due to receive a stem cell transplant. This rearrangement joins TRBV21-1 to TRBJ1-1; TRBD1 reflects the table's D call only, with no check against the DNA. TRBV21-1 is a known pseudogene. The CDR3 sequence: CASSNGQRRRANTEAFF. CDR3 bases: TGTGCCAGCAGCAATGGACAGAGGAGGCGGGCGAACACTGAAGCTTTCTTT.